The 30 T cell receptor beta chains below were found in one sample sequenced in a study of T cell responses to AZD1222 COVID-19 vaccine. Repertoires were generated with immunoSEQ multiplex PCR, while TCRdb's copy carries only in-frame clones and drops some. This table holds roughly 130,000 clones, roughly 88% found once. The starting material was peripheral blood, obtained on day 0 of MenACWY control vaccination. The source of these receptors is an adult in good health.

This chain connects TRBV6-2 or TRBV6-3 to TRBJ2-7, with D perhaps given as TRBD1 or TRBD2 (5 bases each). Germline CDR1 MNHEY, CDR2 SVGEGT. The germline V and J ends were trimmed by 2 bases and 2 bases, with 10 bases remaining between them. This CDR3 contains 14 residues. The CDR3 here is CASSYRDETYEQYF. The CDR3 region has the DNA TGTGCCAGCAGTTACCGGGACGAAACCTACGAGCAGTACTTC.

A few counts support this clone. The CDR3 coding sequence is TGTGCCAGCAGCCGTAACCCCTCCACTAATGAAAAACTGTTTTTT. Protein product: CASSRNPSTNEKLFF. This chain joins TRBV3-1 (or the pseudogene TRBV3-2) and TRBJ1-4; no clear D. This CDR3 is built from 15 residues. Germline-derived CDR1 and CDR2 are LGHDT and YNNKEL (reference sequence). V lost 4 bases to trimming and J lost 2 bases, with 11 bases between them.

This chain's CDR3 is CASSSPGLAGGETQYF. For the CDR3, the DNA is TGTGCCAGCAGCTCGCCTGGACTAGCGGGAGGAGAGACCCAGTACTTC. V usage is TRBV7-9 and J usage is TRBJ2-5, with TRBD2 identical over 14 bases. Unmatched junction bases numbered 5, after V lost 4 bases and J lost 4 bases. This CDR3 spans 16 amino acids. Germline assignment: CDR1 SEHNR and CDR2 FQNEAQ (reference sequence).

This CDR3 is CASTALGQGVQETQYF. The CDR3 DNA is TGTGCCAGCACCGCTCTCGGGCAGGGGGTCCAAGAGACCCAGTACTTC. V usage is TRBV7-6 and J usage is TRBJ2-5; 7 bases are shared with TRBD1. Germline-derived CDR1 and CDR2 are SGHVS and FNYEAQ. This CDR3 is built from 16 residues. V shed 7 bases and J 1 base; nucleotides not matched to a gene: 12.

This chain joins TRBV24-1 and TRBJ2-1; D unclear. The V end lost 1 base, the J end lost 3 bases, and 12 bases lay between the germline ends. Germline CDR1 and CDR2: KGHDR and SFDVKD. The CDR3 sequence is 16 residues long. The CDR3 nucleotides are TGTGCCACCAGTGATTTCGGTCCCGGTGGCTACAATGAGCAGTTCTTC. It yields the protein CATSDFGPGGYNEQFF.

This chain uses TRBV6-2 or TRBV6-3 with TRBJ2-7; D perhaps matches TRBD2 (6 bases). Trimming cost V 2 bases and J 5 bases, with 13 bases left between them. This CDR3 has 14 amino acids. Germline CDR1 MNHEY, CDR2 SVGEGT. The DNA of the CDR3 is TGTGCCAGCAGTTACCGACTAGACGTGAACGAGCAGTACTTC. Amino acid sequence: CASSYRLDVNEQYF.

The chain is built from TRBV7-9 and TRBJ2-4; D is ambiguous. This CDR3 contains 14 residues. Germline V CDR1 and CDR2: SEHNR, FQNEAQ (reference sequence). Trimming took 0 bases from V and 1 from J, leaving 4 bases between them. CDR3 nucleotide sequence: TGTGCCAGCAGCTTAGCGGGCGCCAAAAACATTCAGTACTTC. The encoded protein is CASSLAGAKNIQYF.

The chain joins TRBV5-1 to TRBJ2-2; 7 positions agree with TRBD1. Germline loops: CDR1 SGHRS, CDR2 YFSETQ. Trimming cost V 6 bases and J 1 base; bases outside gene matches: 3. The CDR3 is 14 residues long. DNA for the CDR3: TGCGCCAGCATTGACAGGGAGAACACCGGGGAGCTGTTTTTT. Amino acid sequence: CASIDRENTGELFF.

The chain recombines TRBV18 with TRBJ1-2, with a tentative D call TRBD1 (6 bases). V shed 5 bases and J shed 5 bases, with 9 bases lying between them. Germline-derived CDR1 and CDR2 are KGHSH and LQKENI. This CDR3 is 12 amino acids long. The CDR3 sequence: CASSSQGYGYTF. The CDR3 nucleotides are TGTGCCAGCTCATCACAGGGATATGGCTACACCTTC.

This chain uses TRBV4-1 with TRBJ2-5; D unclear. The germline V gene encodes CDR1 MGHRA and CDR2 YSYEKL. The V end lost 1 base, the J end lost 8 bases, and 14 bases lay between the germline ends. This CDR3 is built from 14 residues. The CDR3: CASSQVLEKRTQYF. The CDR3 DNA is TGCGCCAGCAGCCAAGTGTTAGAGAAGAGAACCCAGTACTTC.

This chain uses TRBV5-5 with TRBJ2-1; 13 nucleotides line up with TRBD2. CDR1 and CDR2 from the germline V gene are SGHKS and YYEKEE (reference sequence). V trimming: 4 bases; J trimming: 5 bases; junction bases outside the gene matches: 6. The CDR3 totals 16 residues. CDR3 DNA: TGTGCCAGCAGCCCTATTGGACTAGCGGGGGACAATGAGCAGTTCTTC. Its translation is CASSPIGLAGDNEQFF.

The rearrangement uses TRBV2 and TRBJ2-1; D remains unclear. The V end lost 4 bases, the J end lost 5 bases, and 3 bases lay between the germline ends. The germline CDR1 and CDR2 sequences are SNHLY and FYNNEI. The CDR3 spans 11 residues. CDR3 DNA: TGTGCCAGCAGTGTGGACAATGAGCAGTTCTTC. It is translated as CASSVDNEQFF.

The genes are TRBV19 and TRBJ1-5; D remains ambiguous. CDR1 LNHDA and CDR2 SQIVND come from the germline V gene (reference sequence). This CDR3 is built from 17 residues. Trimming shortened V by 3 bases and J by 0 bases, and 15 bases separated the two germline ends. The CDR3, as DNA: TGTGCCAGTAGTATTGCCCGCGGGGTGTATAGCAATCAGCCCCAGCATTTT. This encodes CASSIARGVYSNQPQHF.

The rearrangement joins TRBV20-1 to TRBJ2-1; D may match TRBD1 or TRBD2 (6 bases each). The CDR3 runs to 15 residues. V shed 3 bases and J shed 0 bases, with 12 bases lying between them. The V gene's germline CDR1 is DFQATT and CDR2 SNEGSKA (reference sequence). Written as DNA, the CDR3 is TGCAGTGCTAGTACGCGGGACATCTCCTACAATGAGCAGTTCTTC. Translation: CSASTRDISYNEQFF.

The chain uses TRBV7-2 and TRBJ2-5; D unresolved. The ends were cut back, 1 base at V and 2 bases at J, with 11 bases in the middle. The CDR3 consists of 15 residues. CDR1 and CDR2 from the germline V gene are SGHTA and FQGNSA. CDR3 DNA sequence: TGTGCCAGCAGCTTAGGGGGATTCTGGCAAGAGACCCAGTACTTC. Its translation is CASSLGGFWQETQYF.

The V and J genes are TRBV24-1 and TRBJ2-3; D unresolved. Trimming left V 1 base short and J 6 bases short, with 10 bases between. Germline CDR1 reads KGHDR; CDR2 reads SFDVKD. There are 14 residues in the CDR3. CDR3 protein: CATSDFARTDTQYF. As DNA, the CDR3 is TGTGCCACCAGTGATTTTGCCCGGACCGATACGCAGTATTTT.

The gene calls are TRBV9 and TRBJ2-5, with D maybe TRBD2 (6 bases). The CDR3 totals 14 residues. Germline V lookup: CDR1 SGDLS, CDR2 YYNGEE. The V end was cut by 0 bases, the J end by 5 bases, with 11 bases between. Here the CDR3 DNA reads TGTGCCAGCAGCGTAGGGCTGGGAGGCGAGACCCAGTACTTC. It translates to CASSVGLGGETQYF. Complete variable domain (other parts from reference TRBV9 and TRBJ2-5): DSGVTQTPKHLITATGQRVTLRCSPRSGDLSVYWYQQSLDQGLQFLIQYYNGEERAKGNILERFSAQQFPDLHSELNLSSLELGDSALYFCASSVGLGGETQYFGPGTRLLVL.

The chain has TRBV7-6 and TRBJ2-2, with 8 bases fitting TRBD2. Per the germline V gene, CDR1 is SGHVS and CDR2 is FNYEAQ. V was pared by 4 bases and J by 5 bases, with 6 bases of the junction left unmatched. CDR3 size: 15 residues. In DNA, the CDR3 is TGTGCCAGCAGCTCCAGCGGGAGCCGAACCGGGGAGCTGTTTTTT. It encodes CASSSSGSRTGELFF.

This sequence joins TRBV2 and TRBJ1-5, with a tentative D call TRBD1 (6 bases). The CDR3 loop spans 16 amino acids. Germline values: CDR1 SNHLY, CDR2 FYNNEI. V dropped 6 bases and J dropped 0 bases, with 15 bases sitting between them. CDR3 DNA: TGTGCCAGCAGCGGGACAAGAGAGTATAGCAATCAGCCCCAGCATTTT. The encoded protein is CASSGTREYSNQPQHF.

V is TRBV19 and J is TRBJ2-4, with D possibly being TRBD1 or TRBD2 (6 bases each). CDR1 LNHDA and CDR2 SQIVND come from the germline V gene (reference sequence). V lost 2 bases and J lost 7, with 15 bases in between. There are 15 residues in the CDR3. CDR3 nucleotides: TGTGCCAGTAGTATATTTTCGGGGGCTGGTAACATTCAGTACTTC. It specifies CASSIFSGAGNIQYF.

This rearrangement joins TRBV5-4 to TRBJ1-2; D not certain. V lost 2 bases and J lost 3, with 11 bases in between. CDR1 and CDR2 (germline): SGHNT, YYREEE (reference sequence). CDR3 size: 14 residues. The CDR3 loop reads CASSFGSRDYGYTF. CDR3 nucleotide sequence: TGTGCCAGCAGCTTTGGTAGCCGGGACTATGGCTACACCTTC.

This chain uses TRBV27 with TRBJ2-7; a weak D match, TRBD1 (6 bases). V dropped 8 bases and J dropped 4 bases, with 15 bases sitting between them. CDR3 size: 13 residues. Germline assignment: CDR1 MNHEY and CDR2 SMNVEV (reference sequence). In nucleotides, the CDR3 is TGTGCCAGCGGCCGACAGGTTGGGTACGAGCAGTACTTC. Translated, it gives CASGRQVGYEQYF.

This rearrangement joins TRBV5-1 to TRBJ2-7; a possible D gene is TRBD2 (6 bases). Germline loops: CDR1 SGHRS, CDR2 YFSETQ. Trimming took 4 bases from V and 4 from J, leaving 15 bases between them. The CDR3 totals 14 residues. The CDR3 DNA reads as TGCGCCAGCAGCCTAGGGACTGGGAGGTACGAGCAGTACTTC. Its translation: CASSLGTGRYEQYF.

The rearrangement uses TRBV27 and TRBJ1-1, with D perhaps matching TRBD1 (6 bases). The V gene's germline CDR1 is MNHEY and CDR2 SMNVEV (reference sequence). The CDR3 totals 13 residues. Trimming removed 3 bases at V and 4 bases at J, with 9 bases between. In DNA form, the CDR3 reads TGTGCCAGCAGTTTCGGCAGGGGCACTGAAGCTTTCTTT. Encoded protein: CASSFGRGTEAFF.

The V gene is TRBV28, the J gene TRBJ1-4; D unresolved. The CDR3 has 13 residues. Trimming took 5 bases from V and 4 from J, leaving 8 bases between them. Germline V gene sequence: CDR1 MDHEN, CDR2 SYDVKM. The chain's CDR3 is CASSLGVNEKLFF. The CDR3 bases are TGTGCCAGCAGTCTCGGCGTTAATGAAAAACTGTTTTTT.

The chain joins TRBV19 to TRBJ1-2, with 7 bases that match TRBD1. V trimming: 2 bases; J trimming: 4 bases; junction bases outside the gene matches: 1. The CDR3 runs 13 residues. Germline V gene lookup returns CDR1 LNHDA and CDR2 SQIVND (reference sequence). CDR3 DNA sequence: TGTGCCAGTAGTATACGGGACAGCTATGGCTACACCTTC. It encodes CASSIRDSYGYTF.

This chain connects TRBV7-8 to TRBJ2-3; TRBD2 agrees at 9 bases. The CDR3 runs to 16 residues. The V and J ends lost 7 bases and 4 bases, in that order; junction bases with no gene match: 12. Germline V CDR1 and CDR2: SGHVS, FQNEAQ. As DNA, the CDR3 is TGTGCCAGCAAACGACTGGCGGGAGGGTCCCCAGATACGCAGTATTTT. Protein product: CASKRLAGGSPDTQYF.

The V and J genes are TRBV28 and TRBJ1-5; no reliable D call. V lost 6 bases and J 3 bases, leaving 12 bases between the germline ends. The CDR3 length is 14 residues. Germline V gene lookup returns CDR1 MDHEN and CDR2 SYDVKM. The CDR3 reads CASSVSGLNQPQHF. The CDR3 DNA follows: TGTGCCAGCAGCGTATCAGGCCTCAATCAGCCCCAGCATTTT.

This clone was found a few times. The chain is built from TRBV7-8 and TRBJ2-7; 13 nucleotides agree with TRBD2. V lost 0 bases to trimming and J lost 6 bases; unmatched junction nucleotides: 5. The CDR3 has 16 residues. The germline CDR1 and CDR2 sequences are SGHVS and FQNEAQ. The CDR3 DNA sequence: TGTGCCAGCAGCTTAGCGCGACTAGCGGGAGGCCGCGAGCAGTACTTC. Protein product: CASSLARLAGGREQYF.

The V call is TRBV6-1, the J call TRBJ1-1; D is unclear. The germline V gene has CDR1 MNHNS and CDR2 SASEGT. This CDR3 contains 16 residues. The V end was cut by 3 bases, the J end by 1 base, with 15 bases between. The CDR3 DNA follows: TGTGCCAGCAGTGAGGCATTACCTAAGGCGAACACTGAAGCTTTCTTT. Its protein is CASSEALPKANTEAFF.